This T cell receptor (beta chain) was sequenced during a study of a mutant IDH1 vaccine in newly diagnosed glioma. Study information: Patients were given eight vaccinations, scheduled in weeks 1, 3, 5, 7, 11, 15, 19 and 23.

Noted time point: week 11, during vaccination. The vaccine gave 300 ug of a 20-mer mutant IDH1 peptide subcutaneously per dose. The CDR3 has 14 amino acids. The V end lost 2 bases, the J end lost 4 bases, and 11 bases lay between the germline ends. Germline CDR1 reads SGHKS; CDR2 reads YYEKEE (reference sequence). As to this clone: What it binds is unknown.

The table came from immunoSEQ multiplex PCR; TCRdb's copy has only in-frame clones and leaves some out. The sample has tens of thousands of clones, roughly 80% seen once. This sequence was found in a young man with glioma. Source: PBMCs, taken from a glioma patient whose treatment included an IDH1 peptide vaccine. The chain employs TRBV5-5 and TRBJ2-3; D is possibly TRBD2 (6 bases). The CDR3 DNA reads TGTGCCAGCAGCTTAAAAGGGAGGCCAGATACGCAGTATTTT. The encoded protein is CASSLKGRPDTQYF.